The 31 T cell receptor beta chains presented below share a single source sample, sequenced in a study of OX40 agonist ivuxolimab in advanced cancers. The repertoire was sequenced with immunoSEQ multiplex PCR; TCRdb's copy has only in-frame clones and lacks some. Counted here are 100,000 or so clones, 90% to 97% occurring once; the ten biggest clones make up approximately 2%. Material: CD4+ or CD8+ T cells sorted from blood, obtained in a trial of the OX40 agonist ivuxolimab. These receptors originate from an adult with an advanced solid tumor such as melanoma, head and neck, liver or kidney cancer.

The J gene is TRBJ1-4, the V gene TRBV5-6; D is ambiguous. Per germline, CDR1 SGHDT and CDR2 YYEEEE. V lost 0 bases to trimming and J lost 6 bases, with 6 bases between them. The CDR3 is 13 amino acids. The CDR3 nucleotides are TGTGCCAGCAGCTTGGGGCAGTATGAAAAACTGTTTTTT. Protein: CASSLGQYEKLFF.

This sequence joins TRBV9 and TRBJ2-7; D may match TRBD1 or TRBD2 (5 bases each). Trimming took 2 bases from V and 3 from J, leaving 18 bases between them. CDR1 and CDR2 from the germline V gene are SGDLS and YYNGEE. CDR3 size: 16 residues. CDR3 in DNA: TGTGCCAGCAGCGTCTCCGGGACCTCAGCCCACTACGAGCAGTACTTC. It translates to CASSVSGTSAHYEQYF.

The J gene is TRBJ1-2, the V gene TRBV16; a possible D gene is TRBD1 (5 bases). The CDR3 is 14 amino acids. CDR1 is KGHSY and CDR2 is FQNENV in the germline V gene. Trimming left V 0 bases short and J 4 bases short, with 9 bases between. Here the CDR3 DNA reads TGTGCCAGCAGCCAATCCGACAGTAGCTATGGCTACACCTTC. It translates to CASSQSDSSYGYTF.

This rearrangement joins TRBV28 to TRBJ2-7, with a tentative D call TRBD2 (5 bases). This CDR3 comprises 12 residues. Germline-derived CDR1 and CDR2 are MDHEN and SYDVKM. Trimming stripped 6 bases from V and 7 bases from J, with 13 bases between. CDR3 in DNA: TGTGCCAGCAGGGAGGCAGCGTGGGAGCAGTACTTC. Translated: CASREAAWEQYF.

The chain employs TRBV7-9 and TRBJ2-7; D uncertain. The CDR3 length is 12 residues. V gave up 1 base and J gave up 6 bases, with 7 bases separating them. Germline CDR1 reads SEHNR; CDR2 reads FQNEAQ (reference sequence). The CDR3 is CASSLVGSEQYF. The DNA of the CDR3 is TGTGCCAGCAGCTTAGTCGGCAGCGAGCAGTACTTC.

The rearrangement joins TRBV4-3 to TRBJ1-2; a possible D gene is TRBD1 (6 bases). This CDR3 region has 16 residues. Trimming pared 3 bases from V and 5 bases from J, leaving 19 bases between. Per the germline V gene, CDR1 is LGHNA and CDR2 is YSLEER. The CDR3 loop is CASSHFLEGQNYGYTF. Written as DNA, the CDR3 is TGCGCCAGCAGCCATTTCCTCGAGGGACAAAATTATGGCTACACCTTC.

The rearrangement uses TRBV9 and TRBJ2-1; weak D call: TRBD2 (5 bases). Germline V gives CDR1 SGDLS, CDR2 YYNGEE. V was clipped by 0 bases and J by 5 bases, with 12 bases between them. The CDR3 covers 15 residues. The DNA of the CDR3 is TGTGCCAGCAGCGTAGCCGGGAATAATAACAATGAGCAGTTCTTC. It specifies CASSVAGNNNNEQFF.

J is TRBJ2-2 and V is TRBV6-5; maybe TRBD1 (6 bases). The CDR3 extends over 16 amino acids. Trimming removed 0 bases from V and 4 bases from J, with 12 bases in between. Looked up from germline, CDR1 is MNHEY and CDR2 is SVGAGI. In DNA form, the CDR3 reads TGTGCCAGCAGTTACTCGCTGGGACAAAGCACCGGGGAGCTGTTTTTT. This translates into CASSYSLGQSTGELFF.

This clone was detected only once. The chain employs TRBV7-9 and TRBJ1-4; D possibly corresponds to TRBD1 (5 bases). Trimming pared 1 base from V and 3 bases from J, leaving 12 bases between. The CDR3 spans 16 residues. Germline CDR1 reads SEHNR; CDR2 reads FQNEAQ (reference sequence). CDR3 residues: CASSLVVGGPNEKLFF. As DNA, the CDR3 is TGTGCCAGCAGCTTAGTTGTCGGGGGACCTAATGAAAAACTGTTTTTT. Full variable domain (rest looked up from reference TRBV7-9 and TRBJ1-4): DTGVSQNPRHKITKRGQNVTFRCDPISEHNRLYWYRQTLGQGPEFLTYFQNEAQLEKSRLLSDRFSAERPKGSFSTLEIQRTEQGDSAMYLCASSLVVGGPNEKLFFGSGTQLSVL.

The gene calls are TRBV19 and TRBJ2-2; D possibly matches TRBD1 or TRBD2 (5 bases each). The CDR3 sequence is 15 residues long. V lost 3 bases and J 6 bases, leaving 14 bases between the germline ends. Germline values: CDR1 LNHDA, CDR2 SQIVND (reference sequence). DNA for the CDR3: TGTGCCAGTAGTATCATGGGGGAAGGTGCCGGGGAGCTGTTTTTT. Translation: CASSIMGEGAGELFF.

The V call is TRBV27, the J call TRBJ1-1, with a weak D call TRBD1 (6 bases). The germline V gene has CDR1 MNHEY and CDR2 SMNVEV (reference sequence). Deletions cut 1 base from V and 3 bases from J, with 9 bases between. This CDR3 has 14 amino acids. CDR3 sequence: CASSLLGQYTEAFF. CDR3 nucleotides: TGTGCCAGCAGTTTATTAGGACAGTACACTGAAGCTTTCTTT.

The J gene is TRBJ1-3, the V gene TRBV2; D perhaps matches TRBD1 (5 bases). The ends were cut back, 3 bases at V and 5 bases at J, with 11 bases in the middle. Germline V lookup: CDR1 SNHLY, CDR2 FYNNEI. The CDR3 extends over 14 amino acids. CDR3 DNA sequence: TGTGCCAGCAGTGAGGGCAGGGCCCGAAACACCATATATTTT. Residues: CASSEGRARNTIYF.

Worth noting for this clone: A much larger clone lies one base from this, so it may be a read error. The sample carries other DNA sequences with the same CDR3. The V call is TRBV7-2, the J call TRBJ2-7, with TRBD2 matching over 8 bases. Germline V lookup: CDR1 SGHTA, CDR2 FQGNSA. Unmatched junction bases numbered 6, after V lost 1 base and J lost 1 base. The CDR3 runs 16 residues. The CDR3 reads CASSLVGGRSSYEQYF. The DNA of the CDR3 is TGTGCCAGCAGCTTAGTCGGCGGGAGGAGTTCCTACGAGCAGTACTTC.

V is TRBV5-6 and J is TRBJ2-7, with D perhaps TRBD2 (5 bases). V dropped 4 bases and J dropped 5 bases, with 16 bases sitting between them. The CDR3 runs to 14 residues. Germline CDR1 and CDR2: SGHDT and YYEEEE. DNA of the CDR3: TGTGCCAGCAGCCCGGGGTCCGGATCACACGAGCAGTACTTC. Translating it yields CASSPGSGSHEQYF.

The J gene is TRBJ2-7, the V gene TRBV28; 8 bases map to TRBD1. There are 14 residues in the CDR3. The V segment lost 4 bases and the J segment 4 bases; nucleotides outside the gene matches: 6. Looked up from germline, CDR1 is MDHEN and CDR2 is SYDVKM. In DNA, the CDR3 is TGTGCCAGCAGTTCAAGACAGGGGAGGTACGAGCAGTACTTC. This encodes CASSSRQGRYEQYF.

The chain combines TRBV4-1 with TRBJ2-3, with 11 bases matching TRBD2. CDR3 length: 16 residues. V lost 1 base and J lost 6; bases outside the gene matches: 6. Germline assignment: CDR1 MGHRA and CDR2 YSYEKL. In DNA form, the CDR3 reads TGCGCCAGCAGCCAAGTAGCTAGCGGGGGGTTGGATACGCAGTATTTT. It yields the protein CASSQVASGGLDTQYF.

V usage is TRBV7-9 and J usage is TRBJ1-3; D is perhaps TRBD1 (5 bases). In germline, CDR1 is SEHNR, CDR2 FQNEAQ (reference sequence). The CDR3 loop spans 16 amino acids. The V end was cut by 4 bases, the J end by 2 bases, with 15 bases between. Written as DNA, the CDR3 is TGTGCCAGCAGCTCGATCTCCGGGACGACTGGAAACACCATATATTTT. It codes for CASSSISGTTGNTIYF.

The genes are TRBV4-1 and TRBJ2-7; D is unclear. The V gene's germline CDR1 is MGHRA and CDR2 YSYEKL. V was clipped by 0 bases and J by 4 bases, with 13 bases between them. The CDR3 is 15 residues long. The CDR3 spells CASSQDSQTIYEQYF. CDR3 coding DNA: TGCGCCAGCAGCCAAGATTCCCAGACAATTTACGAGCAGTACTTC.

The rearrangement joins TRBV4-1 to TRBJ2-1; D might be TRBD2 (7 bases). The CDR3 runs to 15 residues. CDR1 MGHRA and CDR2 YSYEKL come from the germline V gene. The V and J ends lost 4 bases and 5 bases respectively, with 15 bases between them. CDR3 in amino acids: CASSPVGGANNEQFF. The DNA for the CDR3 is TGCGCCAGCAGCCCTGTGGGGGGGGCAAACAATGAGCAGTTCTTC.

This chain connects TRBV27 to TRBJ2-1, with D perhaps TRBD2 (6 bases). The V end was cut by 2 bases, the J end by 7 bases, with 9 bases between. This CDR3 is 13 amino acids long. Germline V gene sequence: CDR1 MNHEY, CDR2 SMNVEV (reference sequence). The CDR3 bases are TGTGCCAGCAGTTTAGAGGGGAGGAATGAGCAGTTCTTC. Its translation is CASSLEGRNEQFF.

Only one count was recorded for this clone. This chain uses TRBV6-6 with TRBJ1-5; the match to TRBD1 covers 8 bases. This CDR3 spans 15 amino acids. From germline, CDR1 is MNHNY and CDR2 SVGAGI (reference sequence). J gave up 5 bases and V 6 bases, and 9 bases lay outside the gene matches. CDR3 nucleotide sequence: TGTGCCAGCAGATGGACAGGGCAAGAGGATCAGCCCCAGCATTTT. Its protein is CASRWTGQEDQPQHF.

V is TRBV7-6 and J is TRBJ2-1; D is undetermined. Looked up from germline, CDR1 is SGHVS and CDR2 is FNYEAQ. Trimming pared 5 bases from V and 6 bases from J, leaving 11 bases between. This CDR3 is built from 13 residues. The CDR3 loop is CASSPTLGNEQFF. As DNA, the CDR3 is TGTGCCAGCAGCCCAACTCTGGGCAATGAGCAGTTCTTC.

The chain couples TRBV7-9 to TRBJ1-1, with D possibly TRBD1 on 6 matching bases. The length of the CDR3 is 14 residues. Trimming shortened V by 4 bases and J by 6 bases, and 15 bases separated the two germline ends. Germline V gene data show CDR1 as SEHNR and CDR2 as FQNEAQ (reference sequence). The CDR3 DNA sequence: TGTGCCAGCAGCTCAGCCAGGGGCCCGGCTGAAGCTTTCTTT. It encodes CASSSARGPAEAFF.

The chain couples TRBV7-3 to TRBJ2-3; D is unclear. The CDR3 is 14 residues long. Trimming left V 3 bases short and J 6 bases short, with 13 bases between. Looked up from germline, CDR1 is SGHTA and CDR2 is FQGTGA. CDR3 in DNA: TGTGCCAGCAGCTTCTCCCCAGGCTCGGATACGCAGTATTTT. Translated: CASSFSPGSDTQYF.

The chain is built from TRBV27 and TRBJ2-1; D is uncertain. This CDR3 is built from 13 residues. V was clipped by 2 bases and J by 9 bases, with 11 bases between them. Germline CDR1 MNHEY, CDR2 SMNVEV (reference sequence). The CDR3 protein is CASSLPQLGEQFF. Written as DNA, the CDR3 is TGTGCCAGCAGTTTACCCCAGTTAGGTGAGCAGTTCTTC.

The chain is built from TRBV12-5 and TRBJ2-7; D gene unclear. The CDR3 contains 13 residues. Trimming pared 1 base from V and 6 bases from J, leaving 10 bases between. Germline V gene data show CDR1 as LGHNT and CDR2 as FRNRAP. CDR3 protein: CASGLAQGPEQYF. Written as DNA, the CDR3 is TGTGCTAGTGGTTTGGCCCAAGGACCCGAGCAGTACTTC.

The V and J genes are TRBV29-1 and TRBJ2-7; perhaps TRBD2 as D (5 bases). CDR1 and CDR2 from the germline V gene are SQVTM and ANQGSEA. V was pared by 0 bases and J by 3 bases, with 6 bases between. This CDR3 is 12 amino acids long. The DNA of the CDR3 is TGCAGCGTTGAAGATCGGGGCTACGAGCAGTACTTC. It encodes CSVEDRGYEQYF.

This clone appeared a single time. This chain links TRBV6-1 with TRBJ2-1; a possible D gene is TRBD2 (5 bases). This CDR3 has 18 amino acids. Germline assignment: CDR1 MNHNS and CDR2 SASEGT. Trimming removed 4 bases at V and 0 bases at J, with 19 bases between. The CDR3 nucleotides read TGTGCCAGCAGTGCGACACTGAATTGGGAGAGCTCCTACAATGAGCAGTTCTTC. This sequence encodes CASSATLNWESSYNEQFF.

The V gene is TRBV27, the J gene TRBJ1-5; no firm D call. The germline V and J ends were trimmed by 6 bases and 10 bases, with 7 bases remaining between them. CDR1 and CDR2 from the germline V gene are MNHEY and SMNVEV (reference sequence). CDR3 size: 10 residues. CDR3 DNA: TGTGCCAGCAGCCGACTTCCCCAGCATTTT. It is translated as CASSRLPQHF.

V usage is TRBV2 and J usage is TRBJ1-4, with D unresolved. Germline V gives CDR1 SNHLY, CDR2 FYNNEI. The CDR3 has 15 amino acids. V was clipped by 0 bases and J by 1 base, with 6 bases between them. The CDR3 bases are TGTGCCAGCAGTGAAGCGCTTAGAACTAATGAAAAACTGTTTTTT. It encodes CASSEALRTNEKLFF.

The rearrangement joins TRBV7-2 to TRBJ2-7, with 14 bases aligning to TRBD2. The V and J ends lost 5 bases and 4 bases, in that order; junction bases with no gene match: 7. CDR3 size: 16 residues. CDR1 SGHTA and CDR2 FQGNSA come from the germline V gene. The CDR3 spells CASSRPTSGGEYEQYF. Here the CDR3 DNA reads TGTGCCAGCAGCCGCCCGACTAGCGGGGGGGAATACGAGCAGTACTTC.